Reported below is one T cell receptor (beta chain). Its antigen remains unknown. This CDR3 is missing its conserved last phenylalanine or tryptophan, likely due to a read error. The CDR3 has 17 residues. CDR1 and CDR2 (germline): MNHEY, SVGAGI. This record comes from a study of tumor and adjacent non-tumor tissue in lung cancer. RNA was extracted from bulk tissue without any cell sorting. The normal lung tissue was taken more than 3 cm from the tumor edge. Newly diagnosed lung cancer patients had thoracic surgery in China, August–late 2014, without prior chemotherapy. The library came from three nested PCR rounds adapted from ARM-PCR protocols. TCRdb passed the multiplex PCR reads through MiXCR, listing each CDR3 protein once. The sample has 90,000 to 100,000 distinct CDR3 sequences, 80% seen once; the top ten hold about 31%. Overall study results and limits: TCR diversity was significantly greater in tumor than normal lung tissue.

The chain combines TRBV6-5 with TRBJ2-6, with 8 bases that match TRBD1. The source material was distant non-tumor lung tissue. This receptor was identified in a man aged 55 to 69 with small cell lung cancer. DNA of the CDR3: TGCGCCAGCAGCCTGGACAGGGACCACTATGGGGCCAACGTCCTGACTTCC. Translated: CASSLDRDHYGANVLTS.